This entry features one T cell receptor (beta chain) sequence. This specimen comes from a study of cytomegalovirus exposure and HLA in healthy donors. Researchers ran the PCR with 60 Vbeta and 13 Jbeta primers. Assay: immunoSEQ multiplex PCR; the TCRdb copy retains only in-frame clones and omits some. This repertoire shows 200,000 to 250,000 clones, over 75% found once; its top ten account for roughly 1.3%. The germline V and J ends were trimmed by 1 base and 5 bases, with 15 bases remaining between them. The CDR3 runs to 15 residues. Per germline, CDR1 SGHRS and CDR2 YFSETQ. The chain recombines TRBV5-1 with TRBJ2-5; D is perhaps TRBD2 (5 bases). Sample: PBMCs. The TCR comes from a human donor in good health. Here the CDR3 DNA reads TGCGCCAGCAGCTTGCTTGAGGGCGCCCCGGAGACCCAGTACTTC. As protein: CASSLLEGAPETQYF.